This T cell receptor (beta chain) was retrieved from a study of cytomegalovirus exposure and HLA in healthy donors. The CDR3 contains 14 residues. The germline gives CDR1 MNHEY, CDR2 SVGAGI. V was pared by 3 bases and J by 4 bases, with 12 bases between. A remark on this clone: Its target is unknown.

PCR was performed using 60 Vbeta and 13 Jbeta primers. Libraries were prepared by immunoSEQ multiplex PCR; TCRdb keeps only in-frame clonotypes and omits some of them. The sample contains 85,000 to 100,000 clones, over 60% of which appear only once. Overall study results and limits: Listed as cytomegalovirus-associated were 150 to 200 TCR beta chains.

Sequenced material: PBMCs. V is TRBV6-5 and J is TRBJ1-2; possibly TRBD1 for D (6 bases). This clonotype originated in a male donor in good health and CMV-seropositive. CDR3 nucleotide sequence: TGTGCCAGCAGTTATGGGCAGGGGAGCTATGGCTACACCTTC. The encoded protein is CASSYGQGSYGYTF.